The clone carrying this TCR beta chain was seen a single time. These data originate in a study of PD-L1 blockade in urothelial cancer. Time point of the sample: pretreatment peripheral blood. Each patient supplied 1 to 8 pretreatment and on-treatment samples. TCRdb's table, derived via immunoSEQ multiplex PCR, lists solely in-frame clones and lacks some. Among around 130,000 clones listed, approximately 88% were seen once. The sample in question was PBMCs, obtained around atezolizumab (anti-PD-L1) treatment. The clonotype originates from a middle-aged man with urothelial cancer.

The CDR3 nucleotides read TGCGCCAGCAGCGCCCTAGCGGCGAACACCGGGGAGCTGTTTTTT. It yields the protein CASSALAANTGELFF. The chain employs TRBV5-1 and TRBJ2-2, with 7 bases matching TRBD2. V trimming: 4 bases; J trimming: 0 bases; junction bases outside the gene matches: 3. The CDR3 sequence is 15 residues long. Germline V CDR1 and CDR2: SGHRS, YFSETQ.